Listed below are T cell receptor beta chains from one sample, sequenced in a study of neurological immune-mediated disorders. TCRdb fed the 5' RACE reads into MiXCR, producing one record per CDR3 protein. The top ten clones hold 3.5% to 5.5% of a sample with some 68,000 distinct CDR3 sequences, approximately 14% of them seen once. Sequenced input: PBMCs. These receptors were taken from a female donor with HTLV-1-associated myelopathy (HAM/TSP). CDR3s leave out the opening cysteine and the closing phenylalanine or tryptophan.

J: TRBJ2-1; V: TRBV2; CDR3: ASRVTGVNEQF
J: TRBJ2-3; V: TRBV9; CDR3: ASSVDILSGGQY
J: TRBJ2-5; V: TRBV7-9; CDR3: ASSSRHQSGVETQY
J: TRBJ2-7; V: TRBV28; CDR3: ASSGDGRSSYEQY
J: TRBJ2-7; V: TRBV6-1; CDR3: ASSETGRTYEQY
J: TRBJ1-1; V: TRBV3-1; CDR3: ASSLRGGSEAF
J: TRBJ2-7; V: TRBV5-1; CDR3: ASSWGAGSGYEQY
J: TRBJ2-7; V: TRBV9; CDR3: ASSLTGVSSEQY
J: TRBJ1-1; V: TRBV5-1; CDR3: ASSRFGGNTEAF
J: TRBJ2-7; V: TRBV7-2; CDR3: ASSFQRGSYEQY
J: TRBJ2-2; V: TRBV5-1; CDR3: ASSLAGGSNTGELF
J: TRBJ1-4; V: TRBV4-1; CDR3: ASSQVGQAKNEKLF
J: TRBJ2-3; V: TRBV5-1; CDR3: ASSPRTGGAADTQY
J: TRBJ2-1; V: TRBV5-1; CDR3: ASSLESHLYNEQF
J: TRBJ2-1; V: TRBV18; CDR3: ASSPTRSYNEQF
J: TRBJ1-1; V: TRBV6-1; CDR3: ASSEDFSLGKTNTEAF
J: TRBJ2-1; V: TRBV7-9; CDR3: ASSHIPGEGYNEQF
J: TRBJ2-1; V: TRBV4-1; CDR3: ASNLGRGSSYNEQF
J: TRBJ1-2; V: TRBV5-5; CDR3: ASSLEGSYGYT
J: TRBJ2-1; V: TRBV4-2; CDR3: ASSHLLAGGLSYNEQF
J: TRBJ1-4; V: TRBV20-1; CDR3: SAPRGVWGGANEKLF
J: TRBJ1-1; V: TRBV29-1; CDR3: SAGQGTEAF
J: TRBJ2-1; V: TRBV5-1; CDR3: ASSSTPSGGADEQF
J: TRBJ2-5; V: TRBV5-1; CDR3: ASSSDGETQY
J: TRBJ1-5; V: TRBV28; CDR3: ASRIPTGGGGQPQH
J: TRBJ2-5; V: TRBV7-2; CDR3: ASSLKPQPQTQY
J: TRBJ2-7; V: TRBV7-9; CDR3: ASLWTGGSEQY
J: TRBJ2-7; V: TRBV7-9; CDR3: ASSLPGDYEQY
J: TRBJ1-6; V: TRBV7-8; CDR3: ASRGPNSPLH
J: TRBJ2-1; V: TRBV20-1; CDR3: SARNRDNSYNEQF
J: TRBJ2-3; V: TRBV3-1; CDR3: ASSQGPLFTDTQY
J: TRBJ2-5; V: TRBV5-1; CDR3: ASSGGPNQETQY
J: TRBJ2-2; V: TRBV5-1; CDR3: ASSLVGVTGTGELF
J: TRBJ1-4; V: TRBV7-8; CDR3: ASSLGQGRDEKLF
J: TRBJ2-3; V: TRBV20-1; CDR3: SPKPTGADTQY
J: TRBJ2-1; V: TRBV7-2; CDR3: ASSPLVGQRGSYNEQF
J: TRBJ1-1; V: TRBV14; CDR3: ASSQDLGDQNTEAF
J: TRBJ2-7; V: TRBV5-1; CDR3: ASSLDGISGTYEQY
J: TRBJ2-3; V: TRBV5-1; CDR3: ASSIGLAGTTDTQY
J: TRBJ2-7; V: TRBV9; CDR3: ASSPLPWGQRSYEQY
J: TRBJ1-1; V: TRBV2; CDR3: GTGGKGTEAF
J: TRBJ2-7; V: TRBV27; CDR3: ASSLGTLNEQY
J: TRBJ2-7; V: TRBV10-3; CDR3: AINSGLPYEQY
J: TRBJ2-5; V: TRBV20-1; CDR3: SARPGAQQETQY
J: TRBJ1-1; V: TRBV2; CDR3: ASGEGGTEAF
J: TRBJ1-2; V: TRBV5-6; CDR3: ASSLGPGGGDGYT
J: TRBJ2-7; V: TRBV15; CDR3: ATSRDRAETYEQY
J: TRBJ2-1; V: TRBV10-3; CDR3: AISDVAPEQF
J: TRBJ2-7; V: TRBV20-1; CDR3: SARGLTGTYEQY
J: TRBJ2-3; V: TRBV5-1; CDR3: ASSYGLAGGTDTQY